This TCR beta chain emerged from a study of T cell repertoires in cytomegalovirus infection. Comment on this clonotype: The antigen is not known.

One entry per CDR3 protein results from TCRdb running MiXCR on the reads. The table has hundreds of thousands of distinct CDR3 sequences, roughly a quarter seen once. This CDR3 contains 13 residues. Looked up from germline, CDR1 is MDHEN and CDR2 is SYDVKM. The V gene lost 7 bases and the J gene lost 2 bases, with 11 bases spanning the gap. Study conclusions and caveats: CMV carriers having the relevant HLA were flagged by cumulative public TCR beta family frequency. In two of eight donors, the top clonotype was HLA-C-restricted CMV-specific.

This clonotype was sampled from a human donor in good health (CMV status not recorded). Some clones in this sample may be carry-over from other donors' samples. Sequencing was done on a sample of CD8+ T cells from PBMCs. The chain links TRBV28 to TRBJ2-5; D unclear. Here the CDR3 reads CASNLGYQETQYF. In nucleotides, the CDR3 is TGTGCCAGCAACCTGGGGTATCAAGAGACCCAGTACTTC.